The 5 T cell receptor beta chains below were found in one sample sequenced in a study of regulatory T cells in long-lasting Graves disease. Arm-PCR of CDR3 regions with iRepertoire HTBI primers generated TCR beta libraries. TCRdb re-called the multiplex PCR reads with MiXCR, one entry per CDR3 protein. Among some 560,000 distinct CDR3 sequences listed, roughly 15% were seen once. Time point of the sample: newly diagnosed GD, antithyroid drugs for less than 3 months. The authors made the TCR library using RNA they extracted from PBMCs. A further study also used this sample, focusing on T cells in Graves' hyperthyroidism and ophthalmopathy.

Sequenced material: peripheral blood mononuclear cells (PBMCs), taken at new diagnosis, from a patient treated with antithyroid drugs. The receptor set was obtained from a woman aged 35-60 years with Graves disease.

V is TRBV3-1 and J is TRBJ1-1; 8 positions agree with TRBD1. V lost 1 base, J lost 4 bases, and 2 bases stayed unmatched. CDR3 length: 14 amino acids. Germline CDR1 is LGHDT and CDR2 is YNNKEL (reference sequence). CDR3 nucleotides: TGTGCCAGCAGCCAAGGGACAGGGCCCACTGAAGCTTTCTTT. This sequence encodes CASSQGTGPTEAFF.

This clonotype was seen many times. The chain links TRBV6-1 to TRBJ2-5, with no clear D. CDR3 size: 15 residues. Germline CDR1 reads MNHNS; CDR2 reads SASEGT. Trimming shortened V by 2 bases and J by 2 bases, and 12 bases separated the two germline ends. The CDR3 protein is CASSEQDLGQETQYF. CDR3 in DNA: TGTGCCAGCAGTGAACAGGACCTGGGGCAAGAGACCCAGTACTTC.

The chain has TRBV6-2 or TRBV6-3 and TRBJ1-1; D is ambiguous. CDR1 and CDR2 from the germline V gene are MNHEY and SVGEGT. Trimming pared 8 bases from V and 1 base from J, leaving 8 bases between. The length of the CDR3 is 12 residues. CDR3 in DNA: TGTGCCAGCGTTGCTCAGAACACTGAAGCTTTCTTT. Its protein is CASVAQNTEAFF.

This clonotype was seen repeatedly, ten times or more. This sequence joins TRBV4-2 and TRBJ1-1; D is unresolved. The germline gives CDR1 LGHNA, CDR2 YNFKEQ. V was trimmed by 0 bases and J by 8 bases, leaving 13 bases between them. The CDR3 loop spans 14 amino acids. The CDR3 DNA reads as TGTGCCAGCAGCCAAGATATGGGTTTCAGGGAAGCTTTCTTT. Translated, it gives CASSQDMGFREAFF.

This clonotype was observed a few times. V usage is TRBV7-9 and J usage is TRBJ1-4, with a tentative D call TRBD1 (5 bases). CDR1 SEHNR and CDR2 FQNEAQ come from the germline V gene (reference sequence). This CDR3 region has 15 residues. The ends were cut back, 7 bases at V and 7 bases at J, with 19 bases in the middle. Here the CDR3 DNA reads TGTGCCAGCACCCGGTTGAGCGGGGGAGGTGAAAAACTGTTTTTT. Translating gives CASTRLSGGGEKLFF.